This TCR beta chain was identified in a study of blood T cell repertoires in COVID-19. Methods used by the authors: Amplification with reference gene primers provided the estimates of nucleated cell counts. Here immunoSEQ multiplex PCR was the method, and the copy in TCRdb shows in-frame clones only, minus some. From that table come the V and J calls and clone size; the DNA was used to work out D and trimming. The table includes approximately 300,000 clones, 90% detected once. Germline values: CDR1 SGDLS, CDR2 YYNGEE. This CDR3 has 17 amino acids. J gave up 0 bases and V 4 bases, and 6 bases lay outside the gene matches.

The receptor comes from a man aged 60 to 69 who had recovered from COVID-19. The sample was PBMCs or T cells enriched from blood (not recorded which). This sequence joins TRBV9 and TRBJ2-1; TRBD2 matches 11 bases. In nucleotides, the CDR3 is TGTGCCAGCAGCCCTTTAGCGGGAGGGTTCTCCTACAATGAGCAGTTCTTC. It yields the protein CASSPLAGGFSYNEQFF.